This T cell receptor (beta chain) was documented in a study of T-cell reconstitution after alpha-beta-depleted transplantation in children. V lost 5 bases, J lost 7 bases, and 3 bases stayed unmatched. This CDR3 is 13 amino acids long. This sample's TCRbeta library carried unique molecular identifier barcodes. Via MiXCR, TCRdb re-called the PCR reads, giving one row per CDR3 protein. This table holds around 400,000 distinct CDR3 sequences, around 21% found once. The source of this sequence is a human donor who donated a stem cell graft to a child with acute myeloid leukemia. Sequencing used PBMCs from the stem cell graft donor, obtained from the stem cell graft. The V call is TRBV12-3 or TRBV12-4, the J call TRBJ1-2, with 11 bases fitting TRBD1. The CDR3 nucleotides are TGTGCCAGCAGTGTGGGGACAGGGGGTGGCTACACCTTC. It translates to CASSVGTGGGYTF.